These 9 T cell receptor beta chains were sequenced from one sample in a study of cytomegalovirus exposure and HLA in healthy donors. The PCR contained 60 Vbeta and 13 Jbeta primers. Sequencing was performed with immunoSEQ multiplex PCR; in TCRdb, only in-frame clones are kept and a portion is missing. The table lists around 170,000 clones, around 80% of them singletons. What was sequenced was PBMCs. These receptors were taken from a male donor in good health and CMV-seronegative.

This rearrangement joins TRBV6-1 to TRBJ2-7, with D possibly being TRBD2 (5 bases). Trimming removed 10 bases at V and 4 bases at J, with 14 bases between. The germline V gene has CDR1 MNHNS and CDR2 SASEGT. The CDR3 is 12 residues long. CDR3 DNA: TGTGCCACCTTACGGGGTTCGTACGAGCAGTACTTC. Its protein product is CATLRGSYEQYF.

This clone was observed a few times. The chain employs TRBV5-4 and TRBJ1-4; 9 bases align to TRBD1. J was trimmed by 8 bases and V by 2 bases; bases with no gene match: 7. The CDR3 has 15 amino acids. Per germline, CDR1 SGHNT and CDR2 YYREEE (reference sequence). CDR3: CASSFLGTGREKLFF. The CDR3 DNA reads TGTGCCAGCAGCTTTCTAGGGACAGGGAGGGAAAAACTGTTTTTT.

The rearrangement links TRBV7-2 to TRBJ1-5, with TRBD1 matching over 10 bases. Germline CDR1 reads SGHTA; CDR2 reads FQGNSA. This CDR3 has 15 residues. The J segment lost 7 bases and the V segment lost 3 bases, leaving 6 bases of the junction unmatched. As DNA, the CDR3 is TGTGCCAGCAGCTTCGTCGGGACAGGGGAGCAGCCCCAGCATTTT. As protein: CASSFVGTGEQPQHF. Together with reference TRBV7-2 and TRBJ1-5, the CDR3 gives the full variable domain: GAGVSQSPSNKVTEKGKDVELRCDPISGHTALYWYRQSLGQGLEFLIYFQGNSAPDKSGLPSDRFSAERTGGSVSTLTIQRTQQEDSAVYLCASSFVGTGEQPQHFGDGTRLSIL.

The V call is TRBV30, the J call TRBJ1-5; TRBD1 might be the D (6 bases). The CDR3 contains 14 residues. Per germline, CDR1 GTSNPN and CDR2 SVGIG (reference sequence). The V and J ends lost 0 bases and 9 bases respectively, with 15 bases between them. The CDR3 DNA reads TGTGCCTGGAGTGTACAAATTAGGGGGACGCCCCAGCATTTT. It specifies CAWSVQIRGTPQHF.

The V gene is TRBV7-8, the J gene TRBJ2-5; 8 bases map to TRBD1. Losses at the gene ends were 5 bases for V and 3 bases for J; bases not matched to a gene: 8. CDR3 length: 15 amino acids. Germline CDR1 SGHVS, CDR2 FQNEAQ. The CDR3 bases are TGTGCCAGCAGCCTCGCACAGGGGGTCGAAGAGACCCAGTACTTC. Translation gives CASSLAQGVEETQYF.

In its sample, this clone was seen once. CDR3: CASSLSGLAGIEDTQYF. CDR3 nucleotides: TGTGCCAGCAGCTTATCCGGACTAGCGGGAATAGAAGATACGCAGTATTTT. The chain is built from TRBV11-2 and TRBJ2-3, with 12 bases identical to TRBD2. Germline lookup yields CDR1 SGHAT and CDR2 FQNNGV. Germline trimming cut 2 bases from V and 5 bases from J; bases unmatched to any gene: 8. This CDR3 is built from 17 residues.

This clone was seen only a few times. The rearrangement joins TRBV28 to TRBJ2-7; 12 bases line up with TRBD2. J gave up 6 bases and V 6 bases, and 6 bases lay outside the gene matches. Germline-derived CDR1 and CDR2 are MDHEN and SYDVKM. The CDR3 runs to 14 residues. This CDR3 reads CASSLTSGRIEQYF. CDR3 nucleotide sequence: TGTGCCAGCAGCCTAACTAGCGGGAGGATCGAGCAGTACTTC.

The gene calls are TRBV2 and TRBJ2-7; 7 bases fit TRBD1. After removal of 7 bases from V and 3 bases from J, the junction contained 6 bases not matched to a gene. This CDR3 has 13 amino acids. The V gene's germline CDR1 is SNHLY and CDR2 FYNNEI. The CDR3 bases are TGTGCCAGCAATAGAGGGGGCAGCTACGAGCAGTACTTC. It translates to CASNRGGSYEQYF.

This sequence joins TRBV2 and TRBJ2-2; a possible D gene is TRBD1 (6 bases). The CDR3 is 12 amino acids. The ends were cut back, 6 bases at V and 7 bases at J, with 9 bases in the middle. Germline V lookup: CDR1 SNHLY, CDR2 FYNNEI. The CDR3 DNA is TGTGCCAGCAGCAGGGGAGACGGGGAGCTGTTTTTT. Its translation: CASSRGDGELFF.